A selection of T cell receptor beta chains follows, all from one sample in a study of cytomegalovirus exposure and HLA in healthy donors. TCRdb's table, derived via immunoSEQ multiplex PCR, lists solely in-frame clones and lacks some. The sample lists 110,000 to 150,000 clones, around a tenth seen once, with roughly 2% in the top ten. The sequencing sample was made of PBMCs. Every receptor here comes from a man over 45 in good health and CMV-seronegative. CDR3s include the opening cysteine and the closing phenylalanine or tryptophan. Each record gives: V gene, D gene, J gene, clone size, CDR3 protein, CDR3 DNA. A D gene is named only where the DNA matches it firmly. Size tells how often a clone was seen (once, few, many) or the class of an expanded clone, and some rows leave it out.

v_gene: TRBV5-1
d_gene: NA
j_gene: TRBJ2-1
abundance: NA
CDR3aa: CASSLEEGKFRSSSYNEQFF
CDR3nt: TGCGCCAGCAGCTTGGAGGAGGGGAAATTTCGATCGAGCTCCTACAATGAGCAGTTCTTC

v_gene: TRBV4-1
d_gene: NA
j_gene: TRBJ1-1
abundance: few
CDR3aa: CASSQEGGSNTEAFF
CDR3nt: TGCGCCAGCAGCCAAGAAGGAGGCAGCAACACTGAAGCTTTCTTT

v_gene: TRBV30
d_gene: TRBD1
j_gene: TRBJ1-4
abundance: few
CDR3aa: CAWSVSGTVNEKLFF
CDR3nt: TGTGCCTGGAGTGTATCCGGGACAGTAAATGAAAAACTGTTTTTT

v_gene: TRBV7-7
d_gene: TRBD1
j_gene: TRBJ2-5
abundance: NA
CDR3aa: CASSLTGGGETQYF
CDR3nt: TGTGCTAGCAGCTTGACAGGGGGCGGAGAGACCCAGTACTTC

v_gene: TRBV2
d_gene: TRBD1
j_gene: TRBJ1-2
abundance: NA
CDR3aa: CASSVHRVSGGNYGYTF
CDR3nt: TGTGCCAGCAGTGTGCACCGGGTCTCAGGGGGGAACTATGGCTACACCTTC

v_gene: TRBV30
d_gene: NA
j_gene: TRBJ1-1
abundance: few
CDR3aa: CASRTASGNTEAFF
CDR3nt: TGTGCCTCGCGGACAGCCTCGGGTAACACTGAAGCTTTCTTT

v_gene: TRBV2
d_gene: NA
j_gene: TRBJ2-7
abundance: few
CDR3aa: CASSRDTAAYEQYF
CDR3nt: TGTGCCAGCAGTCGGGACACCGCAGCCTACGAGCAGTACTTC

v_gene: TRBV5-1
d_gene: NA
j_gene: TRBJ2-3
abundance: NA
CDR3aa: CASSPGRGDTQYF
CDR3nt: TGCGCCAGCAGCCCAGGAAGGGGAGATACGCAGTATTTT

v_gene: TRBV7-7
d_gene: TRBD2
j_gene: TRBJ2-3
abundance: NA
CDR3aa: CASSKGLAVTDTQYF
CDR3nt: TGTGCTAGCAGCAAGGGACTAGCGGTGACAGATACGCAGTATTTT

v_gene: TRBV10-1
d_gene: NA
j_gene: TRBJ2-7
abundance: NA
CDR3aa: CASSEYRDNYEQYF
CDR3nt: TGCGCCAGCAGTGAGTACAGGGATAACTACGAGCAGTACTTC

v_gene: TRBV29-1
d_gene: NA
j_gene: TRBJ2-7
abundance: NA
CDR3aa: CSGRTGGNGYEQYF
CDR3nt: TGCAGCGGGCGAACGGGGGGCAACGGGTACGAGCAGTACTTC

v_gene: TRBV2
d_gene: NA
j_gene: TRBJ2-7
abundance: many
CDR3aa: CASSDVDEQYF
CDR3nt: TGTGCCAGCAGTGATGTCGACGAGCAGTACTTC

v_gene: TRBV9
d_gene: NA
j_gene: TRBJ1-2
abundance: NA
CDR3aa: CASSVGWSEGYTF
CDR3nt: TGTGCCAGCAGCGTAGGGTGGTCGGAGGGCTACACCTTC

v_gene: TRBV6-5
d_gene: NA
j_gene: TRBJ2-7
abundance: once
CDR3aa: CASSYQGQVPPYEQYF
CDR3nt: TGTGCCAGCAGTTACCAGGGCCAAGTTCCCCCCTACGAGCAGTACTTC

v_gene: TRBV9
d_gene: TRBD2
j_gene: TRBJ2-3
abundance: NA
CDR3aa: CASSVGGGTPADTQYF
CDR3nt: TGTGCCAGCAGCGTAGGGGGAGGGACTCCAGCGGATACGCAGTATTTT

v_gene: TRBV5-1
d_gene: TRBD1
j_gene: TRBJ2-7
abundance: NA
CDR3aa: CASKATGTTYEQYF
CDR3nt: TGCGCCAGCAAGGCGACAGGGACCACCTACGAGCAGTACTTC

v_gene: TRBV19
d_gene: TRBD1
j_gene: TRBJ1-1
abundance: NA
CDR3aa: CASNPYSPDRGTEAFF
CDR3nt: TGTGCCAGTAACCCTTATTCCCCGGACAGGGGGACTGAAGCTTTCTTT

v_gene: TRBV6-1
d_gene: NA
j_gene: TRBJ2-7
abundance: few
CDR3aa: CASREVPGHYEQYF
CDR3nt: TGTGCCAGCCGAGAAGTCCCGGGACACTACGAGCAGTACTTC

v_gene: TRBV30
d_gene: TRBD1
j_gene: TRBJ2-7
abundance: few
CDR3aa: CALDRGSYEQYF
CDR3nt: TGTGCCTTAGACAGGGGAAGCTACGAGCAGTACTTC

v_gene: TRBV29-1
d_gene: NA
j_gene: TRBJ2-3
abundance: NA
CDR3aa: CSVVLAVDTQYF
CDR3nt: TGCAGCGTTGTGCTAGCAGTAGATACGCAGTATTTT

v_gene: TRBV6-1
d_gene: TRBD2
j_gene: TRBJ2-1
abundance: NA
CDR3aa: CASRETPSGAYEQFF
CDR3nt: TGTGCCAGCAGGGAAACCCCTAGCGGGGCATATGAGCAGTTCTTC

v_gene: TRBV7-9
d_gene: TRBD1
j_gene: TRBJ1-3
abundance: few
CDR3aa: CASSDPGGSGNTIYF
CDR3nt: TGTGCCAGCAGCGACCCAGGGGGAAGCGGAAACACCATATATTTT

v_gene: TRBV7-7
d_gene: NA
j_gene: TRBJ2-3
abundance: NA
CDR3aa: CASSLELAEWDTQYF
CDR3nt: TGTGCTAGCAGCTTAGAATTAGCGGAGTGGGATACGCAGTATTTT

v_gene: TRBV6-1
d_gene: TRBD1
j_gene: TRBJ1-1
abundance: few
CDR3aa: CASRYLDRDEAFF
CDR3nt: TGTGCCAGCAGATATTTAGACAGGGACGAAGCTTTCTTT

v_gene: TRBV7-9
d_gene: NA
j_gene: TRBJ2-7
abundance: few
CDR3aa: CASNPTGADEQYF
CDR3nt: TGTGCCAGCAACCCGACGGGTGCTGACGAGCAGTACTTC

v_gene: TRBV25-1
d_gene: TRBD1
j_gene: TRBJ1-2
abundance: few
CDR3aa: CASSAKPGQGAGGYGYTF
CDR3nt: TGTGCCAGCAGTGCTAAACCGGGACAGGGGGCGGGGGGCTATGGCTACACCTTC

v_gene: TRBV6-4
d_gene: NA
j_gene: TRBJ2-5
abundance: NA
CDR3aa: CAILDRTQETQYF
CDR3nt: TGTGCCATTTTAGACAGGACTCAAGAGACCCAGTACTTC

v_gene: TRBV5-1
d_gene: TRBD2
j_gene: TRBJ2-1
abundance: NA
CDR3aa: CASSPYGRERGNEQFF
CDR3nt: TGCGCCAGCAGTCCTTACGGGCGGGAGAGAGGAAATGAGCAGTTCTTC

v_gene: TRBV7-2
d_gene: NA
j_gene: TRBJ1-2
abundance: few
CDR3aa: CASSPWTGTYGYTF
CDR3nt: TGTGCCAGCAGCCCCTGGACGGGAACCTATGGCTACACCTTC

v_gene: TRBV19
d_gene: TRBD2
j_gene: TRBJ2-1
abundance: NA
CDR3aa: CASTPAGGVYNEQFF
CDR3nt: TGTGCCAGTACCCCAGCGGGAGGCGTGTACAATGAGCAGTTCTTC

v_gene: TRBV11-2
d_gene: NA
j_gene: TRBJ2-7
abundance: few
CDR3aa: CASSLEHVASEQYF
CDR3nt: TGTGCCAGCAGCTTAGAGCATGTCGCGAGCGAGCAGTACTTC

v_gene: TRBV7-2
d_gene: TRBD1
j_gene: TRBJ1-5
abundance: NA
CDR3aa: CASSLGGVGQPQHF
CDR3nt: TGTGCCAGCAGCCTAGGGGGCGTTGGTCAGCCCCAGCATTTT

v_gene: TRBV9
d_gene: TRBD2
j_gene: TRBJ2-7
abundance: many
CDR3aa: CASSELAGGVEQYF
CDR3nt: TGTGCCAGCAGCGAACTAGCGGGAGGGGTCGAGCAGTACTTC

v_gene: TRBV29-1
d_gene: TRBD1
j_gene: TRBJ2-1
abundance: NA
CDR3aa: CSVEGPRQGNNEQFF
CDR3nt: TGCAGCGTTGAAGGCCCACGACAGGGCAACAATGAGCAGTTCTTC

v_gene: TRBV2
d_gene: NA
j_gene: TRBJ1-5
abundance: NA
CDR3aa: CASSDRRVNQPQHF
CDR3nt: TGTGCCAGCAGTGACAGGCGGGTCAATCAGCCCCAGCATTTT

v_gene: TRBV27
d_gene: NA
j_gene: TRBJ2-2
abundance: few
CDR3aa: CASSPNTGELFF
CDR3nt: TGTGCCAGCAGTCCCAATACCGGGGAGCTGTTTTTT

v_gene: TRBV9
d_gene: NA
j_gene: TRBJ2-3
abundance: NA
CDR3aa: CASSAHRDTDTQYF
CDR3nt: TGTGCCAGCAGCGCTCACCGGGACACAGATACGCAGTATTTT

v_gene: TRBV30
d_gene: TRBD1
j_gene: TRBJ1-5
abundance: few
CDR3aa: CAWEMTGGAGSNQPQHF
CDR3nt: TGTGCCTGGGAAATGACAGGGGGCGCCGGGAGCAATCAGCCCCAGCATTTT

v_gene: TRBV6-5
d_gene: NA
j_gene: TRBJ1-1
abundance: NA
CDR3aa: CASTPGTVEHTEAFF
CDR3nt: TGTGCCAGCACCCCCGGCACAGTTGAACACACTGAAGCTTTCTTT

v_gene: TRBV10-2
d_gene: TRBD1
j_gene: TRBJ1-4
abundance: few
CDR3aa: CASRGQGVTNEKLFF
CDR3nt: TGCGCCAGCAGGGGACAGGGCGTCACTAATGAAAAACTGTTTTTT

v_gene: TRBV6-5
d_gene: NA
j_gene: TRBJ1-4
abundance: few
CDR3aa: CASSYSTGPTNEKLFF
CDR3nt: TGTGCCAGCAGTTACTCGACAGGCCCAACTAATGAAAAACTGTTTTTT

v_gene: TRBV4-2
d_gene: NA
j_gene: TRBJ1-2
abundance: few
CDR3aa: CASSQLTGKAYGYTF
CDR3nt: TGTGCCAGCAGCCAATTGACAGGAAAGGCATATGGCTACACCTTC

v_gene: TRBV27
d_gene: NA
j_gene: TRBJ2-1
abundance: NA
CDR3aa: CASSSGLSEQFF
CDR3nt: TGTGCCAGCAGTTCCGGGTTGTCTGAGCAGTTCTTC

v_gene: TRBV28
d_gene: NA
j_gene: TRBJ1-5
abundance: NA
CDR3aa: CASSTGGGNNQPQHF
CDR3nt: TGTGCCAGCAGTACGGGGGGGGGTAACAATCAGCCCCAGCATTTT

v_gene: TRBV6-1
d_gene: NA
j_gene: TRBJ2-2
abundance: NA
CDR3aa: CASSDVSVSGELFF
CDR3nt: TGTGCCAGCAGTGATGTATCGGTATCTGGGGAGCTGTTTTTT

v_gene: TRBV4-1
d_gene: TRBD2
j_gene: TRBJ2-3
abundance: few
CDR3aa: CASSLGLAWDTQYF
CDR3nt: TGCGCCAGCAGCCTCGGACTAGCTTGGGATACGCAGTATTTT

v_gene: TRBV20-1
d_gene: NA
j_gene: TRBJ1-2
abundance: few
CDR3aa: CSANTGGGYTF
CDR3nt: TGCAGTGCTAACACAGGCGGTGGCTACACCTTC